This TCR beta chain appears in the sequencing data of a study of blood T cell repertoires in COVID-19. Study in general: COVID-19 samples from acute and convalescent phases originated in the United States, Italy and Spain.

The CDR3 runs to 11 residues. Germline CDR1 reads LNHDA; CDR2 reads SQIVND (reference sequence). V shed 9 bases and J shed 1 base, with 3 bases lying between them. Per the study methods: Estimated nucleated cell counts came from reference gene primer amplification. Sequenced by immunoSEQ multiplex PCR; TCRdb stores in-frame clones only, minus some. V, J and clone size are taken as reported in that table, and D and trimming were inferred from the DNA itself. The sample shows 200,000 to 300,000 clones, 81% of them seen only once. Seattle researchers signed up patients amid active infection and tracked them longitudinally.

Sequenced input: peripheral blood. This chain links TRBV19 with TRBJ2-2; the D is unclear. This sequence originates from a woman aged 80 or over with COVID-19, enrolled during active disease. The chain's CDR3 is CASQNTGELFF. The CDR3 DNA follows: TGTGCCAGCCAGAACACCGGGGAGCTGTTTTTT.